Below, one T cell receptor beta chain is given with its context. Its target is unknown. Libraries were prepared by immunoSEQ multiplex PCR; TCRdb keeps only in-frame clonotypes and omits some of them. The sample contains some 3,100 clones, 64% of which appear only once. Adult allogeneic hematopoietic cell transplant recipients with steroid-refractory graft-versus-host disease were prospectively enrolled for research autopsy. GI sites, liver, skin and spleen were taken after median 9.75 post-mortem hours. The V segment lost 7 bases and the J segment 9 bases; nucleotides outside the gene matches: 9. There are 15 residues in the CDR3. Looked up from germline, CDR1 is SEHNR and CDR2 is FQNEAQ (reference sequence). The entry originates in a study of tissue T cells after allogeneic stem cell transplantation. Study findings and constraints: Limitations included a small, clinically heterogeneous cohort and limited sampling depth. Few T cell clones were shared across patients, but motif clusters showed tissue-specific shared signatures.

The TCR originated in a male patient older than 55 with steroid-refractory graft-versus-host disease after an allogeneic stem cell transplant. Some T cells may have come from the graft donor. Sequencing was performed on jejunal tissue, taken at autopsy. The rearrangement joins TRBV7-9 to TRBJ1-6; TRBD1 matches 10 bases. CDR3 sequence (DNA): TGTGCCAGCACCTCATGGGGGACAGGGGCTTCACCCCTCCACTTT. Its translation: CASTSWGTGASPLHF. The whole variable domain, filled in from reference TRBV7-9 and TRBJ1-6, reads DTGVSQNPRHKITKRGQNVTFRCDPISEHNRLYWYRQTLGQGPEFLTYFQNEAQLEKSRLLSDRFSAERPKGSFSTLEIQRTEQGDSAMYLCASTSWGTGASPLHFGNGTRLTVT.